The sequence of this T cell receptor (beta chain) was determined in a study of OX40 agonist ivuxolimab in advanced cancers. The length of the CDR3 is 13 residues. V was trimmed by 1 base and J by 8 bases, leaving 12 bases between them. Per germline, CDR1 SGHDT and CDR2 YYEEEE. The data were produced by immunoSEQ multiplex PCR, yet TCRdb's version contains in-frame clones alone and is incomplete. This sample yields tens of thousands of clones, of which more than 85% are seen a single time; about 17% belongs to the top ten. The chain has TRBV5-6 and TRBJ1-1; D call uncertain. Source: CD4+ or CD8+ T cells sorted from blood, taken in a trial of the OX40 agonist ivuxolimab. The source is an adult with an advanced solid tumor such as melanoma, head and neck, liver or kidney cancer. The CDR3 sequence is CASSLSGVEEAFF. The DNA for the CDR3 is TGTGCCAGCAGCTTGTCCGGGGTGGAGGAAGCTTTCTTT.